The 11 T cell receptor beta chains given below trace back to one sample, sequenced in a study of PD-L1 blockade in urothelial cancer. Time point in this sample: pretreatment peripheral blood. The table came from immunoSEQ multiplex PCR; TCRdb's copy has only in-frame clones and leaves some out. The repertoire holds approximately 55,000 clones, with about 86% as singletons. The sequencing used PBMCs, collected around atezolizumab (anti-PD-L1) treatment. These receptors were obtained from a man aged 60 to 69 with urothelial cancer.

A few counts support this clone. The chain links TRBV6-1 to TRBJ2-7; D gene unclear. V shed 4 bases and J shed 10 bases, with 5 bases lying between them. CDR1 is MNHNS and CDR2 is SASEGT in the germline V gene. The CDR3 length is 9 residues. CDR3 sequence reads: CASSVEQYF. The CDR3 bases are TGTGCCAGCAGTGTAGAACAGTACTTC.

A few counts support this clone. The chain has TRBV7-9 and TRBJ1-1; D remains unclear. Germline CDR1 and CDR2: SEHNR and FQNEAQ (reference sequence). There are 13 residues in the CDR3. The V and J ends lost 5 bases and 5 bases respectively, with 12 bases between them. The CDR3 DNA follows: TGTGCCAGCAGCCGAGGAAAGGTTACTGAAGCTTTCTTT. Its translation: CASSRGKVTEAFF.

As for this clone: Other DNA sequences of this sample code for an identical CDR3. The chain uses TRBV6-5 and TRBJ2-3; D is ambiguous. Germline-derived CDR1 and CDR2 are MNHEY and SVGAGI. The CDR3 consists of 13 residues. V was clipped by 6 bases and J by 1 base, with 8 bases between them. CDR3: CASRVQGTDTQYF. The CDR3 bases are TGTGCCAGCAGGGTGCAGGGCACAGATACGCAGTATTTT.

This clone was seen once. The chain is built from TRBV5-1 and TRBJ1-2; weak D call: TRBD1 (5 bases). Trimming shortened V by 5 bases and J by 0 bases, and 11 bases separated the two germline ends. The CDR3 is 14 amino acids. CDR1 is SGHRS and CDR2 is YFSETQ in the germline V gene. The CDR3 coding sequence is TGCGCCAGCAGAAGGGAGGGGCCTAACTATGGCTACACCTTC. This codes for CASRREGPNYGYTF. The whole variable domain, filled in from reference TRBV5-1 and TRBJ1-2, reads KAGVTQTPRYLIKTRGQQVTLSCSPISGHRSVSWYQQTPGQGLQFLFEYFSETQRNKGNFPGRFSGRQFSNSRSEMNVSTLELGDSALYLCASRREGPNYGYTFGSGTRLTVV.

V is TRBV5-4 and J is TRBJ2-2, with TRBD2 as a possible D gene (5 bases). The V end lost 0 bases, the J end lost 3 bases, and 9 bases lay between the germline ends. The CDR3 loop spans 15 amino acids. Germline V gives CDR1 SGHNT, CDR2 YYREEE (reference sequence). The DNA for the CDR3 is TGTGCCAGCAGCTTGGAAGCTAGCTACACCGGGGAGCTGTTTTTT. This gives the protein CASSLEASYTGELFF.

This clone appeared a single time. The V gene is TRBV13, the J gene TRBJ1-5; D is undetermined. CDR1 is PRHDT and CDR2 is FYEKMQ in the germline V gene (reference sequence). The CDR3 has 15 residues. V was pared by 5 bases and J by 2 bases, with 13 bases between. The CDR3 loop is CASSPGGGGNQPQHF. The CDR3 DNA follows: TGTGCCAGCAGCCCGGGAGGCGGTGGCAATCAGCCCCAGCATTTT. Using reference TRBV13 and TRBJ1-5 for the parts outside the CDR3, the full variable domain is AAGVIQSPRHLIKEKRETATLKCYPIPRHDTVYWYQQGPGQDPQFLISFYEKMQSDKGSIPDRFSAQQFSDYHSELNMSSLELGDSALYFCASSPGGGGNQPQHFGDGTRLSIL.

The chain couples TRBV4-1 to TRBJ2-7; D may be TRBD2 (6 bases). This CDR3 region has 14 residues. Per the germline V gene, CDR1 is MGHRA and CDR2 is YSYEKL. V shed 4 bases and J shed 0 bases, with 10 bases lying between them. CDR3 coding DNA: TGCGCCAGCAGCCGAAGGGAGGACTCCTACGAGCAGTACTTC. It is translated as CASSRREDSYEQYF.

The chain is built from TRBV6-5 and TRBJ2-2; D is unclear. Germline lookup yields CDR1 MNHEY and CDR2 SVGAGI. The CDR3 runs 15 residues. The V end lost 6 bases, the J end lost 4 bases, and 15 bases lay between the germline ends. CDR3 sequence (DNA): TGTGCCAGCAGCCGGCAGACTGTGTCCACCGGGGAGCTGTTTTTT. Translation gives CASSRQTVSTGELFF.

CDR3 sequence: CAISELGVRHDTYEQYF. CDR3 in DNA: TGTGCCATCAGTGAGCTCGGGGTAAGACACGATACCTACGAGCAGTACTTC. The rearrangement uses TRBV10-3 and TRBJ2-7, with TRBD2 as a possible D gene (5 bases). The CDR3 has 17 amino acids. Trimming pared 2 bases from V and 2 bases from J, leaving 19 bases between. CDR1 and CDR2 from the germline V gene are ENHRY and SYGVKD.

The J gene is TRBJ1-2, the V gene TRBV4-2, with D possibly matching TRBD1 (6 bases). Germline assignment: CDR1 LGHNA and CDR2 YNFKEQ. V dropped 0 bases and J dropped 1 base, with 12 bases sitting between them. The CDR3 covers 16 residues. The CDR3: CASSQDRTVINYGYTF. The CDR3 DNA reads TGTGCCAGCAGCCAAGATAGGACAGTAATTAACTATGGCTACACCTTC.

The CDR3 DNA sequence: TGTGCCACCAGCAGAAGGGTATCACAGGCCTATGGCTACACCTTC. It yields the protein CATSRRVSQAYGYTF. V and J are TRBV15 and TRBJ1-2; D perhaps matches TRBD1 (5 bases). Trimming shortened V by 2 bases and J by 4 bases, and 14 bases separated the two germline ends. CDR3 length: 15 amino acids. Per germline, CDR1 LNHNV and CDR2 YYDKDF (reference sequence).